This is a list of T cell receptor beta chains from one sample in a study of T-cell memory formation after mild COVID-19. In TCRdb, the 5' RACE reads were re-called with MiXCR into one record per CDR3 protein. The data contain under 400,000 distinct CDR3 sequences, around 21% of them singletons. Sequencing used PBMCs or a T cell subset sorted from them (not recorded which). These receptors originate from an adult woman who had mild COVID-19 (a few samples of this study predate the infection). Cell type and time point are not known. Both conserved end residues are part of each CDR3. The order of the fields is V gene, CDR3 length, J gene, CDR3 protein.

v_gene: TRBV12-3/TRBV12-4
len: 15
j_gene: TRBJ2-3
CDR3aa: CASSPYRVSADTQYF

v_gene: TRBV5-1
len: 14
j_gene: TRBJ2-5
CDR3aa: CASSYRWGRETQYF

v_gene: TRBV27
len: 18
j_gene: TRBJ2-3
CDR3aa: CASSLSVETGTLPDTQYF

v_gene: TRBV7-2
len: 13
j_gene: TRBJ2-7
CDR3aa: CASSFQKSYEQYF

v_gene: TRBV19
len: 18
j_gene: TRBJ2-6
CDR3aa: CASSRGQGLKSGANVLTF

v_gene: TRBV19
len: 14
j_gene: TRBJ1-4
CDR3aa: CASRRTGLGEKLFF

v_gene: TRBV10-3
len: 16
j_gene: TRBJ2-1
CDR3aa: CAISESTRAPQGEQFF

v_gene: TRBV6-5
len: 17
j_gene: TRBJ2-1
CDR3aa: CASSLNPPGQGYNEQFF

v_gene: TRBV7-2
len: 14
j_gene: TRBJ2-1
CDR3aa: CASSPPVRLDEQFF

v_gene: TRBV5-1
len: 15
j_gene: TRBJ1-2
CDR3aa: CASSLEGKWVYGYTF

v_gene: TRBV4-1
len: 16
j_gene: TRBJ2-1
CDR3aa: CASSQDVGPTYNEQFF

v_gene: TRBV6-5
len: 11
j_gene: TRBJ2-7
CDR3aa: CASRTGREQYF

v_gene: TRBV7-2
len: 14
j_gene: TRBJ2-3
CDR3aa: CASSPGTSGSRSYF

v_gene: TRBV12-3/TRBV12-4
len: 19
j_gene: TRBJ2-6
CDR3aa: CASSFGAGGSLPGANVLTF

v_gene: TRBV7-8
len: 14
j_gene: TRBJ2-2
CDR3aa: CASTAQIYTGELFF

v_gene: TRBV28
len: 14
j_gene: TRBJ2-7
CDR3aa: CASSIQGAPYEQYF

v_gene: TRBV18
len: 13
j_gene: TRBJ2-7
CDR3aa: CASSPVKNYEQYF

v_gene: TRBV15
len: 14
j_gene: TRBJ2-7
CDR3aa: CATSALGGYYEQYF

v_gene: TRBV18
len: 14
j_gene: TRBJ1-5
CDR3aa: CASSPTGTEQPQHF

v_gene: TRBV12-3/TRBV12-4
len: 15
j_gene: TRBJ2-5
CDR3aa: CASSPGTQYQETQYF

v_gene: TRBV7-9
len: 15
j_gene: TRBJ2-1
CDR3aa: CASSPDRAYYNEQFF

v_gene: TRBV4-3
len: 13
j_gene: TRBJ2-7
CDR3aa: CASSQSLTYEQYF

v_gene: TRBV24-1
len: 16
j_gene: TRBJ2-4
CDR3aa: CATSDPDRVYENIQYF

v_gene: TRBV2
len: 14
j_gene: TRBJ2-5
CDR3aa: CASGDGRTQETQYF

v_gene: TRBV4-1
len: 19
j_gene: TRBJ1-2
CDR3aa: CASSQFVGTGLYPNYGYTF

v_gene: TRBV7-3
len: 14
j_gene: TRBJ2-3
CDR3aa: CASSYEGGTDTQYF

v_gene: TRBV20-1
len: 13
j_gene: TRBJ1-6
CDR3aa: CSASLGGNSPLHF

v_gene: TRBV2
len: 15
j_gene: TRBJ2-3
CDR3aa: CASSELFGVADTQYF

v_gene: TRBV7-8
len: 15
j_gene: TRBJ2-3
CDR3aa: CASSLVPLSTDTQYF

v_gene: TRBV6-5
len: 16
j_gene: TRBJ2-5
CDR3aa: CASSRSGPARGETQYF

v_gene: TRBV9
len: 16
j_gene: TRBJ2-5
CDR3aa: CASSARDRGYQETQYF

v_gene: TRBV5-4
len: 16
j_gene: TRBJ2-4
CDR3aa: CASSFGGRGSKNIQYF

v_gene: TRBV20-1
len: 12
j_gene: TRBJ1-4
CDR3aa: CSAGDRGIKLFF

v_gene: TRBV3-1
len: 12
j_gene: TRBJ2-1
CDR3aa: CASSPSDGEQFF

v_gene: TRBV20-1
len: 15
j_gene: TRBJ2-1
CDR3aa: CSARAGSGSINEQFF

v_gene: TRBV12-3/TRBV12-4
len: 15
j_gene: TRBJ1-4
CDR3aa: CASSRSGPDNEKLFF

v_gene: TRBV30
len: 13
j_gene: TRBJ1-1
CDR3aa: CACLGRWDTEAFF

v_gene: TRBV27
len: 15
j_gene: TRBJ2-3
CDR3aa: CASSQGQTASDTQYF

v_gene: TRBV7-9
len: 14
j_gene: TRBJ2-5
CDR3aa: CASSLAGGTETQYF

v_gene: TRBV5-1
len: 16
j_gene: TRBJ2-5
CDR3aa: CASSLGASGPLETQYF

v_gene: TRBV3-1
len: 11
j_gene: TRBJ2-1
CDR3aa: CASKGANEQFF

v_gene: TRBV4-3
len: 15
j_gene: TRBJ2-7
CDR3aa: CASREAGDRNYEQYF

v_gene: TRBV27
len: 13
j_gene: TRBJ1-1
CDR3aa: CASSPGRFTEAFF

v_gene: TRBV11-2
len: 21
j_gene: TRBJ2-2
CDR3aa: CASSFPRPPTSGASNTGELFF

v_gene: TRBV5-1
len: 14
j_gene: TRBJ2-7
CDR3aa: CASRPRLAGAEQYF

v_gene: TRBV12-3/TRBV12-4
len: 14
j_gene: TRBJ2-5
CDR3aa: CASSPSGQKETQYF

v_gene: TRBV6-2/TRBV6-3
len: 15
j_gene: TRBJ2-7
CDR3aa: CASKPGTGYAYEQYF

v_gene: TRBV20-1
len: 13
j_gene: TRBJ2-3
CDR3aa: CSARRGETDTQYF

v_gene: TRBV9
len: 16
j_gene: TRBJ2-5
CDR3aa: CASSASGTHLRETQYF

v_gene: TRBV3-1
len: 14
j_gene: TRBJ1-1
CDR3aa: CAAGAEAPNTEAFF

v_gene: TRBV7-8
len: 16
j_gene: TRBJ2-1
CDR3aa: CASRPGTASSYNEQFF

v_gene: TRBV5-1
len: 16
j_gene: TRBJ1-1
CDR3aa: CASSQRRDRMNTEAFF

v_gene: TRBV7-9
len: 14
j_gene: TRBJ2-6
CDR3aa: CASSLRAGANVLTF

v_gene: TRBV6-2/TRBV6-3
len: 15
j_gene: TRBJ2-5
CDR3aa: CASSYSLSAGETQYF